This T cell receptor (beta chain) was recovered during a study of molecular identifiers for immune sequencing clone quantification. V trimming: 6 bases; J trimming: 0 bases; junction bases outside the gene matches: 2. CDR1 is MNHEY and CDR2 is SVGAGI in the germline V gene. The CDR3 is 13 residues long. This clonotype was detected ten times or more. TCRdb used MiXCR to reprocess the PCR reads, holding one entry per CDR3 protein. The sample has 400,000 to 600,000 distinct CDR3 sequences, less than 30% seen once; the top ten hold around 0.79%. The receptor was derived from a human donor in good health. Some libraries in this study had Jurkat cell RNA spiked in. The sequencing sample was made of naive CD8+ T cells from blood, with Jurkat cell RNA spiked in. The subset is: FACS-sorted CD8+CD4-CCR7+CD45RA+ naive T cells. The chain recombines TRBV6-5 with TRBJ2-7, with 7 bases lining up with TRBD1. As DNA, the CDR3 is TGTGCCAGCAGGGGGGACAGCTCCTACGAGCAGTACTTC. Translation: CASRGDSSYEQYF.